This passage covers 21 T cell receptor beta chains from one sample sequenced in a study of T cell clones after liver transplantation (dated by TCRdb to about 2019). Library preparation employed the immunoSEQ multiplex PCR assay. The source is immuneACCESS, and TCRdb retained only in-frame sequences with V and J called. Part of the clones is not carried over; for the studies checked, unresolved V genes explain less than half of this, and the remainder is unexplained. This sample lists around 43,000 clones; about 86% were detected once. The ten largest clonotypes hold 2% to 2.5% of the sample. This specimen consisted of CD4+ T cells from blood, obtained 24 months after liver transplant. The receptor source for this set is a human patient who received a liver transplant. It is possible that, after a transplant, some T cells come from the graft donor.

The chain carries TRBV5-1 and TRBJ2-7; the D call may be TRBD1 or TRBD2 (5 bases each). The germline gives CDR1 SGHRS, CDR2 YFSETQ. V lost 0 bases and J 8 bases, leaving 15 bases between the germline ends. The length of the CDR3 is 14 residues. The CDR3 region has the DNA TGCGCCAGCAGCTTGGATAGGGGACCACTACAGCAGTACTTC. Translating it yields CASSLDRGPLQQYF.

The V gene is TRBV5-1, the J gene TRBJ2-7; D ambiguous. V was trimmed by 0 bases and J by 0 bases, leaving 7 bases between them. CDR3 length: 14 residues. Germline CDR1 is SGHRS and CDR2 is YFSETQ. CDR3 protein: CASSLDANSYEQYF. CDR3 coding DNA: TGCGCCAGCAGCTTGGATGCAAACTCCTACGAGCAGTACTTC.

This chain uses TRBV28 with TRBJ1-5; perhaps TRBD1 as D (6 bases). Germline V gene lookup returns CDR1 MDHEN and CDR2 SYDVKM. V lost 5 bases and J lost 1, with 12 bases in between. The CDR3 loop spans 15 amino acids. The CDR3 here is CASSVADSSNQPQHF. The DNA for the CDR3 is TGTGCCAGCAGTGTAGCGGACAGCAGCAATCAGCCCCAGCATTTT.

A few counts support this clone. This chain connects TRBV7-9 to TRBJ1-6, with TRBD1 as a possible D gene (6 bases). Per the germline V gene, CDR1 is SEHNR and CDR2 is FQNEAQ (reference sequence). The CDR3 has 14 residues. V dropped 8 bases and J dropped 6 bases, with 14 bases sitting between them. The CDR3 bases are TGTGCCAGCGGAAAACAGGGAGCTAATTCACCCCTCCACTTT. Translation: CASGKQGANSPLHF.

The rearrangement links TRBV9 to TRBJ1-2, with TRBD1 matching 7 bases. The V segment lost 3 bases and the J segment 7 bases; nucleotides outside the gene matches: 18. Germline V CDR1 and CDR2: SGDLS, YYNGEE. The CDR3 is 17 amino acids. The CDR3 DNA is TGTGCCAGCAGCGCTGGCTCTTCGACAGGGACGGTGGGTGGCTACACCTTC. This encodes CASSAGSSTGTVGGYTF.

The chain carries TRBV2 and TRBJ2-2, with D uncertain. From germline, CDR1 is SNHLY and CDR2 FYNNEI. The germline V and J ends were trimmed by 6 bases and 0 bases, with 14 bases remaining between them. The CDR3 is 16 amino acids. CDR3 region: CASRSFLLANTGELFF. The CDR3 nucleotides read TGTGCCAGCAGATCCTTTCTTCTCGCGAACACCGGGGAGCTGTTTTTT.

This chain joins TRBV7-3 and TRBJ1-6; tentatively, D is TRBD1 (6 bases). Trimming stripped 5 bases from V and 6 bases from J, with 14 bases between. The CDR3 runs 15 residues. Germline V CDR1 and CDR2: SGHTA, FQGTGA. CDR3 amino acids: CASSPTGTGNSPLHF. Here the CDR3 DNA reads TGTGCCAGCAGCCCGACAGGAACGGGTAATTCACCCCTCCACTTT.

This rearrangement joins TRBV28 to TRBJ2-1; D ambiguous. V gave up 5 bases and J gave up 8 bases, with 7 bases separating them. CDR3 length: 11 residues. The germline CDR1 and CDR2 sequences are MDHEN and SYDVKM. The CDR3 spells CASSPRDEQFF. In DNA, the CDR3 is TGTGCCAGCAGTCCCCGGGATGAGCAGTTCTTC.

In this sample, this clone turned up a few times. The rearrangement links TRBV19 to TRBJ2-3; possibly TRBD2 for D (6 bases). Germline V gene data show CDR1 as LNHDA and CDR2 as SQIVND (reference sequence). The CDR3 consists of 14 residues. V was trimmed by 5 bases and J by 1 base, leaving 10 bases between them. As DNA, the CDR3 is TGTGCCAGTAGTCGGCGGGGACGCACAGATACGCAGTATTTT. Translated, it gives CASSRRGRTDTQYF.

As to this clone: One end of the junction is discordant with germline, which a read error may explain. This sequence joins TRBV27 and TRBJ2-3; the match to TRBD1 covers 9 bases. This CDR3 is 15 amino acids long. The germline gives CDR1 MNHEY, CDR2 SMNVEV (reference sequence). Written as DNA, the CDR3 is TGTGCCAGCAGTCCACCCGGGACAGGGCCCCGAAGTACGCATTTT. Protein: CASSPPGTGPRSTHF.

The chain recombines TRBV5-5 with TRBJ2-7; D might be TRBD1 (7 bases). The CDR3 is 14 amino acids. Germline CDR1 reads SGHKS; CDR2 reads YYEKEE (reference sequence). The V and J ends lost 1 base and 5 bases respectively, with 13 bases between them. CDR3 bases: TGTGCCAGCAGCTTGCAGGGGGGACGAGACGAGCAGTACTTC. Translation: CASSLQGGRDEQYF.

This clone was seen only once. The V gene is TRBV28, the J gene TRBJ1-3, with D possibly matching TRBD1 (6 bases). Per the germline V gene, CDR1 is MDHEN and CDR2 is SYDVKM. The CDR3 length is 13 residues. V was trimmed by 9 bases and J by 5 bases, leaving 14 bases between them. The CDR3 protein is CASRGVRRNTIYF. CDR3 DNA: TGTGCCAGTAGGGGGGTTAGGAGAAACACCATATATTTT.

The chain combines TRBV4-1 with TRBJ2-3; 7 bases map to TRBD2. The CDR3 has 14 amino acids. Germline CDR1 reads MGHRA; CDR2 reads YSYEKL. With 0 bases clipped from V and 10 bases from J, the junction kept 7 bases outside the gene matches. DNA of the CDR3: TGCGCCAGCAGCCAAGAGGGACCCCGGGGGGCGCAGTATTTT. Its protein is CASSQEGPRGAQYF.

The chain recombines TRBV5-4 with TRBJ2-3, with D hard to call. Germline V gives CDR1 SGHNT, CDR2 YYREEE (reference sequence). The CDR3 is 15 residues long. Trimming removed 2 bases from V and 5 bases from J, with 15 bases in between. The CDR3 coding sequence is TGTGCCAGCAGCTTCGGGCATGGCGAAGGAGATACGCAGTATTTT. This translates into CASSFGHGEGDTQYF.

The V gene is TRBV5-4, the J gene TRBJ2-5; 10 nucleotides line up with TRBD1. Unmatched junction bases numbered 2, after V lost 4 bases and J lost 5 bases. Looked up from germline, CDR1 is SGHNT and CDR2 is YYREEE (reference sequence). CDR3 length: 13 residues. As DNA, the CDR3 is TGTGCCAGCAGCCCGGGACAGGGGGAGACCCAGTACTTC. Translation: CASSPGQGETQYF.

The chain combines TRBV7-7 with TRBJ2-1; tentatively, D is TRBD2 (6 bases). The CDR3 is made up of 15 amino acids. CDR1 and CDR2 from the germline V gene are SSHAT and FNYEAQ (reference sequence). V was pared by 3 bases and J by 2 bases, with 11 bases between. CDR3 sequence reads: CASSFSRETYNEQFF. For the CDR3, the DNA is TGTGCCAGCAGCTTTTCCCGGGAGACCTACAATGAGCAGTTCTTC.

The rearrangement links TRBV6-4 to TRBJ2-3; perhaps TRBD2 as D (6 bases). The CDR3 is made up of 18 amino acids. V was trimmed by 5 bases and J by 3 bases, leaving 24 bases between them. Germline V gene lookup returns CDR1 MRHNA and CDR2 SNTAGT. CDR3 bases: TGTGCCAGCAGTACCGACGCCGGGACTCACGGTGGAACAGATACGCAGTATTTT. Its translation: CASSTDAGTHGGTDTQYF.

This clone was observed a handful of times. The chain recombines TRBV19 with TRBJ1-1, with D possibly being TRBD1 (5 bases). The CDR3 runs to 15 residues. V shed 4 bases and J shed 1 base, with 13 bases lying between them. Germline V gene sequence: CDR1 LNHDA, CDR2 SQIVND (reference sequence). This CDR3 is CASSTQDIPNTEAFF. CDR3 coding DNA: TGTGCCAGTAGTACTCAGGACATCCCGAACACTGAAGCTTTCTTT.

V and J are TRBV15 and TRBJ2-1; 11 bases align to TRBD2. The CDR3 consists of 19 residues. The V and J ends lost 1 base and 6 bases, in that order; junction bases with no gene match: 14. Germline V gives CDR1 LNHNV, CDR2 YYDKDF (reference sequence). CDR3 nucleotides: TGTGCCACCAGCAGAGTTGCAACTAGCGGGAGAAGGTTGGGCAATGAGCAGTTCTTC. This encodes CATSRVATSGRRLGNEQFF.

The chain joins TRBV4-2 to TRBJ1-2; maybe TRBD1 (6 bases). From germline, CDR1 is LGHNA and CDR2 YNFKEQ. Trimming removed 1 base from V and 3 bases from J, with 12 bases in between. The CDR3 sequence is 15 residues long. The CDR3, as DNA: TGTGCCAGCAGCCAAGCAGGGGTCAGGGACTATGGCTACACCTTC. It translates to CASSQAGVRDYGYTF.

CDR3 residues: CASSPKIPKSGQPQHF. The CDR3 coding sequence is TGTGCCAGCTCACCAAAAATTCCCAAGTCGGGTCAGCCCCAGCATTTT. The V and J genes are TRBV18 and TRBJ1-5; D is unresolved. Deletions cut 2 bases from V and 6 bases from J, with 17 bases between. Germline CDR1 and CDR2: KGHSH and LQKENI. The CDR3 is made up of 16 amino acids.